This T cell receptor (beta chain) came from a study of CD8 T cells in ankylosing spondylitis. Study-wide results and limits: Past research had described some motif variants in reactive arthritis synovial fluid and blood. Within ankylosing spondylitis blood, a TCR beta motif made up of roughly eight highly homologous variants appeared to be characteristic. Researchers reportedly found disease-linked clones significantly enriched in matched ankylosing spondylitis synovial fluid.

The CDR3 covers 13 residues. Germline loops: CDR1 SGHNT, CDR2 YYREEE (reference sequence). V dropped 4 bases and J dropped 3 bases, with 10 bases sitting between them. Preparation of TCR beta libraries was done by quantitative 5'-RACE with molecular barcodes. Each CDR3 protein gets one entry after TCRdb re-called the 5' RACE reads with MiXCR. The sample records some 30,000 distinct CDR3 sequences, about 14% being singletons. As for this clonotype: Its matching antigen is unknown.

Sequencing input: blood. This sequence joins TRBV5-4 and TRBJ1-2; D may be TRBD1 (5 bases). The sequence was obtained from a male donor with ankylosing spondylitis or in good health (not recorded which). In nucleotides, the CDR3 is TGTGCCAGCAGCCGACTGGGGGACTATGGCTACACCTTC. As protein: CASSRLGDYGYTF.